This TCR beta chain was recorded in a study of CD8+ T cells in alopecia areata. Study as a whole: Those treated were given oral tofacitinib at 5 to 10 mg twice daily. Study-level points and caveats: In scalp and blood, many expanded lesional clones persisted during tofacitinib. Researchers reported that TCR sharing among patients proved less clear than in mice, possibly HLA-linked.

Reverse transcribed after extraction, RNA yielded cDNA as the sequencing template. Sequencing was performed with immunoSEQ multiplex PCR; in TCRdb, only in-frame clones are kept and a portion is missing. The table shows more than 200,000 clones, with under 70% occurring only once. The treatment here: oral pan-JAK inhibitor, 5-10 mg twice daily. PBMCs provided sorted CD4+ and CD8+ T cells. Germline-derived CDR1 and CDR2 are SNHLY and FYNNEI. Trimming cost V 8 bases and J 6 bases; bases outside gene matches: 13. The CDR3 is 14 amino acids. As for this clone: Its antigen remains unknown.

This chain joins TRBV2 and TRBJ2-7; 7 positions match TRBD1. The sample here was CD4+ T cells sorted from blood, taken at week 44, from a patient treated with tofacitinib. The clonotype comes from a human donor with alopecia areata. CDR3 in DNA: TGTGCCAGCGAAACCGGACAGGTTGGGCTCGAGCAGTACTTC. Its protein product is CASETGQVGLEQYF. The variable domain in full, with the rest retrieved from reference TRBV2 and TRBJ2-7, is EPEVTQTPSHQVTQMGQEVILRCVPISNHLYFYWYRQILGQKVEFLVSFYNNEISEKSEIFDDQFSVERPDGSNFTLKIRSTKLEDSAMYFCASETGQVGLEQYFGPGTRLTVT.